This TCR beta chain was identified during a study of CD8 T cells in ankylosing spondylitis. Regarding the study as a whole: A TCR beta motif of under ten highly homologous variants appeared characteristic of ankylosing spondylitis blood. Disease-linked clones were found to be CD8+ and relatively rare in peripheral blood.

A quantitative 5'-RACE method, one with molecular barcodes, was used to make TCR beta libraries. TCRdb redid the calling of the 5' RACE reads with MiXCR, one entry per CDR3 protein. The sample records about 210,000 distinct CDR3 sequences, 6% to 8% being singletons. This clonotype was seen repeatedly, ten times or more. Its antigen is currently unknown. The germline V gene has CDR1 SGHVS and CDR2 FNYEAQ. The CDR3 has 16 residues. V lost 2 bases and J lost 5; bases outside the gene matches: 4. This receptor was identified in a male donor with ankylosing spondylitis. The chain combines TRBV7-6 with TRBJ2-7; TRBD2 aligns across 15 bases. Sample: blood, either unsorted or a sorted T cell fraction (not recorded which). The CDR3 DNA is TGTGCCAGCAGCTTATTAGGGACTAGCGGGAGGAACGAGCAGTACTTC. Protein product: CASSLLGTSGRNEQYF.